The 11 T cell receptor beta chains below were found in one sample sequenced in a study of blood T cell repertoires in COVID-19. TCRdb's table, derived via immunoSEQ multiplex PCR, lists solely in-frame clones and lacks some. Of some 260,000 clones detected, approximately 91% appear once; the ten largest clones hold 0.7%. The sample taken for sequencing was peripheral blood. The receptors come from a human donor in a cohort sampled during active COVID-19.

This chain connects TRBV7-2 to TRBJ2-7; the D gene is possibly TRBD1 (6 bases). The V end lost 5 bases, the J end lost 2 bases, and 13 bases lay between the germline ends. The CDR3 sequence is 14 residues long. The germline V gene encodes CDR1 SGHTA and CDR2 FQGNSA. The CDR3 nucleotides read TGTGCCAGCAGCGGCTACAGGGAAGCCTACGAGCAGTACTTC. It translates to CASSGYREAYEQYF.

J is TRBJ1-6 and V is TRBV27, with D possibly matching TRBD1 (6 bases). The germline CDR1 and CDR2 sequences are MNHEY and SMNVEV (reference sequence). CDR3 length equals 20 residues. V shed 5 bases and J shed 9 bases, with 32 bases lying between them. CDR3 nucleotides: TGTGCCAGCAGTCTCCTGCCCCTGACAGGCCGGGGTCGGGGCGGTTCACCCCTCCACTTT. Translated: CASSLLPLTGRGRGGSPLHF.

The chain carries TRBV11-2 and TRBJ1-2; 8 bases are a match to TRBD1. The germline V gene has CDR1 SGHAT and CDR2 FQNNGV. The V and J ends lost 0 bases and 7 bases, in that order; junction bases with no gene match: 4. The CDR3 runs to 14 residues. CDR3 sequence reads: CASSLDRGRVGYTF. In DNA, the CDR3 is TGTGCCAGCAGCTTAGACAGGGGGCGCGTTGGCTACACCTTC.

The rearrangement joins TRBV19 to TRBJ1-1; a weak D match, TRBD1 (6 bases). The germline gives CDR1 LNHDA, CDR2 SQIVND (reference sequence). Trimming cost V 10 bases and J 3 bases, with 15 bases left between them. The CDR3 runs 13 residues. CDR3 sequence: CATYGRGDTEAFF. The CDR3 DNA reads TGTGCCACCTACGGGAGGGGGGACACTGAAGCTTTCTTT.

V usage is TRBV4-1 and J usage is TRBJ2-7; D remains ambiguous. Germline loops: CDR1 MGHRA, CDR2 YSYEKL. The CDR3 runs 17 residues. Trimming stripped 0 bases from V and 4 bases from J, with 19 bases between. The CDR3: CASSQEPAPPLSYEQYF. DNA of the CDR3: TGCGCCAGCAGCCAAGAACCCGCACCACCACTATCTTACGAGCAGTACTTC.

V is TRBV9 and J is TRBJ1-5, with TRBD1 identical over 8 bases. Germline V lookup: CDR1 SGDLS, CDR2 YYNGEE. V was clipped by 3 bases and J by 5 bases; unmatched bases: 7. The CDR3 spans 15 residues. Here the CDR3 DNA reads TGTGCCAGCAGCGCCGGGACAGGCTTTCATCAGCCCCAGCATTTT. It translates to CASSAGTGFHQPQHF.

The CDR3 nucleotides read TGTGCCAGCAGCTCTACAGGACGGAGCTCCTACGAGCAGTACTTC. It yields the protein CASSSTGRSSYEQYF. This chain uses TRBV7-9 with TRBJ2-7; D is perhaps TRBD1 (5 bases). The CDR3 covers 15 residues. Trimming removed 4 bases from V and 0 bases from J, with 13 bases in between. From germline, CDR1 is SEHNR and CDR2 FQNEAQ (reference sequence).

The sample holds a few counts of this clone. In nucleotides, the CDR3 is TGTGCCAGCAGCCATTATGTCCAATCGGGGACTGAAGCTTTCTTT. Translated, it gives CASSHYVQSGTEAFF. The V and J genes are TRBV14 and TRBJ1-1, with D unclear. Germline lookup yields CDR1 SGHDN and CDR2 FVKESK. This CDR3 region has 15 residues. V was trimmed by 3 bases and J by 5 bases, leaving 16 bases between them.

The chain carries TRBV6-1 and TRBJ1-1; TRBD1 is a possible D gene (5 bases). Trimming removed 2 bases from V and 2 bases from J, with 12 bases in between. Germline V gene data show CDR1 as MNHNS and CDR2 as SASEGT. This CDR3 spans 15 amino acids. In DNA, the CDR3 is TGTGCCAGCAGTGAACTAGACAGCCCCAACACTGAAGCTTTCTTT. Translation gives CASSELDSPNTEAFF.

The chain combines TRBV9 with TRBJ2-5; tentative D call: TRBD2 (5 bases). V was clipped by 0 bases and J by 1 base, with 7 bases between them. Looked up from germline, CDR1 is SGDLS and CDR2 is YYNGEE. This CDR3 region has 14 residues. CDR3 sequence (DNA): TGTGCCAGCAGCGTAGAGAGCGGCCAAGAGACCCAGTACTTC. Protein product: CASSVESGQETQYF.

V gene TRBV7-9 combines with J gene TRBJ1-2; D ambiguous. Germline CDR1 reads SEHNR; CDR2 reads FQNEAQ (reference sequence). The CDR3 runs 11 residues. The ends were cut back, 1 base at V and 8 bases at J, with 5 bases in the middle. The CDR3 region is CASSLGRGYTF. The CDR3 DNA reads TGTGCCAGCAGCTTAGGTCGGGGCTACACCTTC.